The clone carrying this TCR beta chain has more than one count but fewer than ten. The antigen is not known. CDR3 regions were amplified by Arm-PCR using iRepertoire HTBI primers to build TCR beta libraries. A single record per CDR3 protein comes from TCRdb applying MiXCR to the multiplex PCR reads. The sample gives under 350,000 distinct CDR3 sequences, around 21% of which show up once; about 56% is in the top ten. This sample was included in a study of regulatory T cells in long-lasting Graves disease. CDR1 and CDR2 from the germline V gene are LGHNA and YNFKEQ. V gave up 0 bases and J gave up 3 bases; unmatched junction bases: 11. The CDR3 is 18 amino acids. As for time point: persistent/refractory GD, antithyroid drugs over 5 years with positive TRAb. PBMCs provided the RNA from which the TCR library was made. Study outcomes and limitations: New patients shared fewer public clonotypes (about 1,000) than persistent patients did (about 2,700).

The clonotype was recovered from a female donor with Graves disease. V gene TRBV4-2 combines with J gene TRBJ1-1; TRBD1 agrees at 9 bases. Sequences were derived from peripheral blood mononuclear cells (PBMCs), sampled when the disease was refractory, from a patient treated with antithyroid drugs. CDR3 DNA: TGTGCCAGCAGCCAAGAACGGGGACAGGGAGCCAGGGACACTGAAGCTTTCTTT. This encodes CASSQERGQGARDTEAFF.